These 3 T cell receptor beta chains came from one sample sequenced in a study of blood T cell repertoires in COVID-19. Using immunoSEQ multiplex PCR, the repertoire was profiled, and TCRdb retains in-frame clones only, with some absent. This sample yields approximately 480,000 clones, of which roughly 89% are seen a single time; roughly 0.92% belongs to the top ten. Sequenced input: peripheral blood. Receptors were obtained from a man aged 18 to 30 with COVID-19, enrolled during active disease.

The chain combines TRBV5-6 with TRBJ1-2; TRBD1 might be the D (5 bases). The germline CDR1 and CDR2 sequences are SGHDT and YYEEEE. The germline V and J ends were trimmed by 4 bases and 3 bases, with 16 bases remaining between them. The CDR3 spans 15 residues. CDR3 sequence: CASSQWGVWHYGYTF. The CDR3 DNA follows: TGTGCCAGCAGCCAATGGGGGGTGTGGCACTATGGCTACACCTTC.

This chain uses TRBV29-1 with TRBJ2-1; weak D call: TRBD2 (7 bases). This CDR3 is built from 16 residues. With 4 bases removed from V and 3 bases from J, the gap between germline ends came to 19 bases. In germline, CDR1 is SQVTM, CDR2 ANQGSEA. CDR3 bases: TGCAGCGTTGTGGGGGAAGGGGGAGGGCTCTACAATGAGCAGTTCTTC. Its translation is CSVVGEGGGLYNEQFF.

This chain links TRBV19 with TRBJ2-5, with D unclear. This CDR3 comprises 15 residues. CDR1 and CDR2 from the germline V gene are LNHDA and SQIVND (reference sequence). Trimming shortened V by 4 bases and J by 5 bases, and 17 bases separated the two germline ends. The DNA of the CDR3 is TGTGCCAGTAGTACTGGAACCCGCGGAATGGAGACCCAGTACTTC. It translates to CASSTGTRGMETQYF.